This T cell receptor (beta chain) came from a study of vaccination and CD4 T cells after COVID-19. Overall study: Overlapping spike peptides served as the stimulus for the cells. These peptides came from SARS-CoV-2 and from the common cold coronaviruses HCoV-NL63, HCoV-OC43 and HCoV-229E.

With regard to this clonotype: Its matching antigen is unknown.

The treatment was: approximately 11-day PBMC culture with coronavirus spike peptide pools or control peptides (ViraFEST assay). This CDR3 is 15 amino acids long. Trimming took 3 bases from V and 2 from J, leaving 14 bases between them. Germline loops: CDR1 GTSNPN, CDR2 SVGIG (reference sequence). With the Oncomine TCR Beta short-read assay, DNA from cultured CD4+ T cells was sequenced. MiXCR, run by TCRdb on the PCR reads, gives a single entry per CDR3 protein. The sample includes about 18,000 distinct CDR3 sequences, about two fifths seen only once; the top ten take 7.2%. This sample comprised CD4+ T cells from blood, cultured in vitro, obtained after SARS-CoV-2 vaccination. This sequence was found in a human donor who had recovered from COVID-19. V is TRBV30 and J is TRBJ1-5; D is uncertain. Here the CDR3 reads CAWSAVGGGNQPQHF. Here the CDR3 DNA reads TGTGCCTGGAGCGCCGTGGGAGGAGGCAATCAGCCCCAGCATTTT.